This record covers a single T cell receptor beta chain. Investigators isolated RNA and reverse transcribed it into cDNA to act as the sequencing template. Profiling relied on immunoSEQ multiplex PCR, and the TCRdb table lists in-frame clones only, not all of them. The sample holds 100,000 to 150,000 clones, about 47% seen once. Germline V gene lookup returns CDR1 LNHNV and CDR2 YYDKDF (reference sequence). Losses at the gene ends were 0 bases for V and 0 bases for J; bases not matched to a gene: 8. This CDR3 has 18 amino acids. The sample comes from a study of CD8+ T cells in alopecia areata. The sequence was obtained from a human donor with alopecia areata. Material: CD8+ T cells sorted from blood, obtained at week 0. The chain couples TRBV15 to TRBJ1-5, with TRBD1 matching 7 bases. CDR3: CATSRDGTAGYSNQPQHF. In DNA form, the CDR3 reads TGTGCCACCAGCAGAGATGGGACAGCGGGTTATAGCAATCAGCCCCAGCATTTT.